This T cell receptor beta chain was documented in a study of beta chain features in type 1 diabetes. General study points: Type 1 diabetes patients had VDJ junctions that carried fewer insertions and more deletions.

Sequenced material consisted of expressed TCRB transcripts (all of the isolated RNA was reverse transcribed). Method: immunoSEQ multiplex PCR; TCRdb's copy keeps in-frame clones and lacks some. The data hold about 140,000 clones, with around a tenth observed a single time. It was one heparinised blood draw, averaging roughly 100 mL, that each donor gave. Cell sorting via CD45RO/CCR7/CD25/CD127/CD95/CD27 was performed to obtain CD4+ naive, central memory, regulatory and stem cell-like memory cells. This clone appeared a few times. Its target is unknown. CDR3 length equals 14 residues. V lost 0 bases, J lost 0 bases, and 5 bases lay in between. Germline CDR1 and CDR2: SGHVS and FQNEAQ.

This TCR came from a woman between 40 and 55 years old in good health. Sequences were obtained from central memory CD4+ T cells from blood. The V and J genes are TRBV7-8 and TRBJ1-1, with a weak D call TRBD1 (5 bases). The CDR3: CASSLAQVNTEAFF. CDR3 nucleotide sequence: TGTGCCAGCAGCTTAGCACAGGTGAACACTGAAGCTTTCTTT.